Many counts were recorded for the clone carrying this T cell receptor (beta chain). All TCR cDNA molecules were individually tagged with a unique molecular identifier. TCRdb re-derived calls from the 5' RACE reads in MiXCR, one entry per CDR3 protein. Among about 120,000 distinct CDR3 sequences listed, about 12% were seen once. J gave up 8 bases and V 2 bases, and 4 bases lay outside the gene matches. There are 12 residues in the CDR3. CDR1 and CDR2 from the germline V gene are DFQATT and SNEGSKA (reference sequence). This sample is drawn from a study of spatial heterogeneity in lung cancer. Indicated time point: blood at routine non-recurrence follow-up after resection. In each case, whole RNA from tumor, nontumor lung or frozen PBMC was sequenced unsorted.

The sample was PBMCs, taken at follow-up. The clonotype originates from a male donor with early-stage non-small cell lung cancer. V gene TRBV20-1 combines with J gene TRBJ1-2; the match to TRBD1 covers 8 bases. CDR3 in amino acids: CSARQGAPGYTF. The DNA for the CDR3 is TGCAGTGCTAGACAGGGGGCGCCCGGCTACACCTTC.